These 20 T cell receptor beta chains came from one sample sequenced in a study of T-cell reconstitution after alpha-beta-depleted transplantation in children. During its preparation, the TCRbeta library received unique molecular identifiers. Each CDR3 protein is one row after TCRdb ran MiXCR on the PCR reads. Of approximately 230,000 distinct CDR3 sequences listed, 20% to 30% were seen once; the top ten hold about 4.8%. Sequencing used PBMCs, mostly from graft donor cells, obtained 360 days after TCRalphabeta/CD19-depleted stem cell transplant. All receptors come from a female patient aged 2 to 10 who had a stem cell transplant for congenital amegakaryocytic thrombocytopenia, so the T cells may come from the graft donor.

Many counts were recorded for this clonotype. The chain carries TRBV7-6 and TRBJ2-2, with TRBD1 identical over 7 bases. This CDR3 is 19 amino acids long. After removal of 4 bases from V and 1 base from J, the junction contained 15 bases not matched to a gene. Germline loops: CDR1 SGHVS, CDR2 FNYEAQ. CDR3 in amino acids: CASSSVLDRSKLNTGELFF. For the CDR3, the DNA is TGTGCCAGCAGCTCCGTCCTGGACAGGTCTAAGCTGAACACCGGGGAGCTGTTTTTT. Filled out from reference TRBV7-6 and TRBJ2-2, the complete variable domain reads GAGVSQSPRYKVTKRGQDVALRCDPISGHVSLYWYRQALGQGPEFLTYFNYEAQQDKSGLPNDRFSAERPEGSISTLTIQRTEQRDSAMYRCASSSVLDRSKLNTGELFFGEGSRLTVL.

The chain links TRBV6-5 to TRBJ1-4; 7 bases line up with TRBD1. Germline lookup yields CDR1 MNHEY and CDR2 SVGAGI. The V gene end was trimmed by 1 base and the J gene end by 8 bases; junction bases not matched to a gene: 10. This CDR3 comprises 16 residues. CDR3: CASSYLSWDRNEKLFF. CDR3 nucleotides: TGTGCCAGCAGTTACTTGTCCTGGGACAGAAACGAAAAACTGTTTTTT.

The V and J genes are TRBV20-1 and TRBJ2-7, with D unclear. This CDR3 has 14 residues. CDR1 is DFQATT and CDR2 is SNEGSKA in the germline V gene (reference sequence). V dropped 3 bases and J dropped 2 bases, with 14 bases sitting between them. The CDR3 spells CSARSRARTYEQYF. CDR3 bases: TGCAGTGCTAGGTCGCGTGCAAGAACCTACGAGCAGTACTTC.

This clonotype was seen more than once but under ten times. This sequence joins TRBV5-6 and TRBJ2-2; no reliable D call. This CDR3 has 11 residues. V was trimmed by 4 bases and J by 8 bases, leaving 6 bases between them. Germline CDR1 reads SGHDT; CDR2 reads YYEEEE. CDR3 amino acids: CASSRMGELFF. The DNA of the CDR3 is TGTGCCAGCAGCCGCATGGGGGAGCTGTTTTTT. The whole variable domain, filled in from reference TRBV5-6 and TRBJ2-2, reads DAGVTQSPTHLIKTRGQQVTLRCSPKSGHDTVSWYQQALGQGPQFIFQYYEEEERQRGNFPDRFSGHQFPNYSSELNVNALLLGDSALYLCASSRMGELFFGEGSRLTVL.

This clonotype was observed a few times. J is TRBJ2-3 and V is TRBV7-2; 7 nucleotides line up with TRBD2. Germline CDR1 is SGHTA and CDR2 is FQGNSA. The CDR3 is made up of 14 amino acids. V shed 0 bases, J shed 6 bases, and the junction held 3 bases outside the gene matches. CDR3 bases: TGTGCCAGCAGCTTAGCTCGGCGGGAGGATACGCAGTATTTT. This sequence encodes CASSLARREDTQYF. Together with reference TRBV7-2 and TRBJ2-3, the CDR3 gives the full variable domain: GAGVSQSPSNKVTEKGKDVELRCDPISGHTALYWYRQSLGQGLEFLIYFQGNSAPDKSGLPSDRFSAERTGGSVSTLTIQRTQQEDSAVYLCASSLARREDTQYFGPGTRLTVL.

Only a few counts were recorded for this clonotype. The chain joins TRBV3-1 to TRBJ2-7; 13 bases align to TRBD2. J was trimmed by 3 bases and V by 3 bases; bases with no gene match: 2. Germline CDR1 LGHDT, CDR2 YNNKEL (reference sequence). This CDR3 region has 15 residues. The CDR3 loop reads CASSQGLAGFYEQYF. In DNA form, the CDR3 reads TGTGCCAGCAGCCAGGGACTAGCGGGGTTCTACGAGCAGTACTTC.

This clonotype was counted ten times or more. The rearrangement uses TRBV4-1 and TRBJ2-1, with no clear D. The CDR3 covers 14 residues. V dropped 2 bases and J dropped 12 bases, with 17 bases sitting between them. Germline V gene sequence: CDR1 MGHRA, CDR2 YSYEKL. This CDR3 is CASSQHGGSRAQFF. CDR3 DNA sequence: TGCGCCAGCAGCCAACACGGCGGTTCCCGAGCGCAGTTCTTC.

The rearrangement joins TRBV28 to TRBJ1-3, with a possible D match to TRBD1 (5 bases). This CDR3 is built from 14 residues. Germline-derived CDR1 and CDR2 are MDHEN and SYDVKM. V lost 8 bases and J 2 bases, leaving 13 bases between the germline ends. CDR3 bases: TGTGCCAGCGAAACAGGCTCTGCTGGAAACACCATATATTTT. It specifies CASETGSAGNTIYF.

This clonotype was detected a few times. This rearrangement joins TRBV10-3 to TRBJ2-5; 7 nucleotides line up with TRBD2. Germline V gene sequence: CDR1 ENHRY, CDR2 SYGVKD. V gave up 1 base and J gave up 0 bases; unmatched junction bases: 8. This CDR3 is 17 amino acids long. For the CDR3, the DNA is TGTGCCATCAGTGAGTTGGGGGGGGAGTTGCACCAAGAGACCCAGTACTTC. Translation gives CAISELGGELHQETQYF.

V is TRBV5-1 and J is TRBJ2-5; D perhaps matches TRBD2 (6 bases). The CDR3 covers 14 residues. Trimming left V 1 base short and J 3 bases short, with 10 bases between. Per germline, CDR1 SGHRS and CDR2 YFSETQ. The DNA of the CDR3 is TGCGCCAGCAGCTTGAGGACGGGGGAAGAGACCCAGTACTTC. It is translated as CASSLRTGEETQYF. Full variable domain (rest looked up from reference TRBV5-1 and TRBJ2-5): KAGVTQTPRYLIKTRGQQVTLSCSPISGHRSVSWYQQTPGQGLQFLFEYFSETQRNKGNFPGRFSGRQFSNSRSEMNVSTLELGDSALYLCASSLRTGEETQYFGPGTRLLVL.

A note on this clonotype: This is likely a read error, given that the CDR3 carries no conserved phenylalanine or tryptophan at its end. The chain is built from TRBV20-1 and TRBJ1-1, with D unresolved. This CDR3 contains 14 residues. The V gene's germline CDR1 is DFQATT and CDR2 SNEGSKA (reference sequence). Trimming cost V 1 base and J 1 base, with 10 bases left between them. The DNA for the CDR3 is TGCAGTGCTAGAGTGGCCAGGACGAACACTGAAGCTTTCCTT. Translated, it gives CSARVARTNTEAFL.

This clonotype was seen once. The V call is TRBV18, the J call TRBJ2-7; TRBD2 aligns across 7 bases. The CDR3 has 14 amino acids. CDR1 and CDR2 (germline): KGHSH, LQKENI. The V segment lost 3 bases and the J segment 5 bases; nucleotides outside the gene matches: 7. The CDR3 DNA reads TGTGCCAGCTCACCCGGACTAGGTATCGACGAGCAGTACTTC. It specifies CASSPGLGIDEQYF.

Turning to this clonotype: Likely a read error: the CDR3 ends without its conserved phenylalanine or tryptophan. The chain recombines TRBV20-1 with TRBJ2-1; no reliable D call. Germline assignment: CDR1 DFQATT and CDR2 SNEGSKA (reference sequence). Deletions cut 6 bases from V and 8 bases from J, with 17 bases between. The CDR3 has 13 amino acids. The CDR3 nucleotides read TGCAGTGCGGCGGCGGCGGCACACTATGAGCAGTTCTGC. Amino acid sequence: CSAAAAAHYEQFC.

The gene calls are TRBV3-1 and TRBJ2-2, with a possible D match to TRBD2 (6 bases). The germline V gene encodes CDR1 LGHDT and CDR2 YNNKEL (reference sequence). The germline V and J ends were trimmed by 0 bases and 2 bases, with 10 bases remaining between them. The CDR3 has 16 residues. CDR3 residues: CASSQDPSVNTGELFF. CDR3 in DNA: TGTGCCAGCAGCCAAGACCCTAGCGTCAACACCGGGGAGCTGTTTTTT.

Turning to this clonotype: At one end the junction does not follow the germline gene, possibly because of a read error. The chain combines TRBV4-3 with TRBJ2-7, with a tentative D call TRBD2 (6 bases). Per germline, CDR1 LGHNA and CDR2 YSLEER. The CDR3 runs 17 residues. The CDR3: CASSEDGGSSPAYEQYF. CDR3 sequence (DNA): TGCGCCAGCAGCGAAGATGGAGGGAGTAGTCCCGCCTACGAGCAGTACTTC.

This clonotype was counted only a few times. V is TRBV7-6 and J is TRBJ2-2; tentatively, D is TRBD2 (5 bases). V gave up 4 bases and J gave up 2 bases, with 17 bases separating them. Looked up from germline, CDR1 is SGHVS and CDR2 is FNYEAQ. The CDR3 is 17 amino acids. The CDR3 nucleotides are TGTGCCAGCAGCTCCGGCCCCCGGGGTGAAAACACCGGGGAGCTGTTTTTT. Translating it yields CASSSGPRGENTGELFF.

Details on this clonotype: One junction end disagrees with the germline gene, perhaps due to a read error. This chain uses TRBV12-3 or TRBV12-4 with TRBJ1-2; D may be TRBD1 (6 bases). The CDR3 contains 17 residues. This CDR3 reads CASSPVRGRNTNYCYTF. CDR3 in DNA: TGTGCCAGCAGCCCTGTCAGGGGCCGCAATACTAACTATTGCTACACCTTC.

This clonotype was counted between two and nine times. CDR3 residues: CASSLEWGGYEQYF. The CDR3 DNA follows: TGTGCCAGCAGCTTAGAATGGGGGGGCTACGAGCAGTACTTC. The rearrangement uses TRBV7-2 and TRBJ2-7, with TRBD2 matching 7 bases. CDR3 length equals 14 residues. Trimming cost V 1 base and J 3 bases; bases outside gene matches: 3. The germline V gene has CDR1 SGHTA and CDR2 FQGNSA.

This clonotype was seen a single time. The chain has TRBV12-3 or TRBV12-4 and TRBJ2-1, with D uncertain. V shed 5 bases and J shed 6 bases, with 11 bases lying between them. This CDR3 has 13 amino acids. DNA for the CDR3: TGTGCCAGCAGTAGTAGGGTCGTCAATGAGCAGTTCTTC. Translating it yields CASSSRVVNEQFF.

This clonotype was observed a few times. The rearrangement uses TRBV7-6 and TRBJ2-2; D may correspond to TRBD1 or TRBD2 (5 bases each). The CDR3 spans 16 residues. Trimming took 1 base from V and 6 from J, leaving 15 bases between them. Germline loops: CDR1 SGHVS, CDR2 FNYEAQ. The CDR3 region is CASSLEGTTIPGELFF. CDR3 nucleotide sequence: TGTGCCAGCAGCTTAGAAGGGACCACGATCCCCGGGGAGCTGTTTTTT.